The 5 T cell receptor beta chains below were found in one sample sequenced in a study of CD8 T cells in Susac syndrome. RNA in amounts of roughly 0.5 to 1 ug was reverse transcribed with random hexamers. Via MiXCR, TCRdb re-called the immunoSEQ multiplex PCR reads, giving one row per CDR3 protein. The top ten hold around 0.16% of the sample, which has around 170,000 distinct CDR3 sequences, around 95% seen once. Source material: CD8+ T cells from PBMCs. The receptors shown here come from a human donor with Susac syndrome.

This clonotype was seen a single time. V gene TRBV19 combines with J gene TRBJ2-1; 13 positions match TRBD2. V was clipped by 6 bases and J by 8 bases; unmatched bases: 7. CDR1 is LNHDA, CDR2 SQIVND, per germline (reference sequence). The CDR3 runs 15 residues. Here the CDR3 reads CASSTGTSGTDEQFF. The CDR3, as DNA: TGTGCCAGTAGCACCGGGACTAGCGGGACCGATGAGCAGTTCTTC.

The gene calls are TRBV7-3 and TRBJ2-6; D uncertain. Trimming removed 1 base from V and 0 bases from J, with 7 bases in between. The CDR3 has 16 amino acids. The V gene's germline CDR1 is SGHTA and CDR2 FQGTGA. CDR3 loop: CASSLMGYSGANVLTF. CDR3 sequence (DNA): TGTGCCAGCAGCTTAATGGGGTACTCTGGGGCCAACGTCCTGACTTTC.

J is TRBJ2-3 and V is TRBV4-2; TRBD2 matches 15 bases. The CDR3 has 19 residues. Germline V gives CDR1 LGHNA, CDR2 YNFKEQ. The trim removed 2 bases at V and 5 bases at J, leaving 11 bases unmatched. In DNA, the CDR3 is TGTGCCAGCAGCCAATACGGACTAGCGGGGGGGCCGGTCGAAGATACGCAGTATTTT. This translates into CASSQYGLAGGPVEDTQYF.

The rearrangement joins TRBV5-6 to TRBJ2-7; tentatively, D is TRBD2 (6 bases). Germline lookup yields CDR1 SGHDT and CDR2 YYEEEE. V lost 7 bases, J lost 3 bases, and 14 bases lay in between. The CDR3 length is 13 residues. CDR3 in DNA: TGTGCCAGCTTTACCGGGGGAATCTACGAGCAGTACTTC. It translates to CASFTGGIYEQYF. Supplemented by reference TRBV5-6 and TRBJ2-7, the full variable domain reads DAGVTQSPTHLIKTRGQQVTLRCSPKSGHDTVSWYQQALGQGPQFIFQYYEEEERQRGNFPDRFSGHQFPNYSSELNVNALLLGDSALYLCASFTGGIYEQYFGPGTRLTVT.

This clonotype has only a few counts. The CDR3 loop reads CASSQDRGYEQYF. The CDR3 DNA is TGTGCCAGCAGCCAAGACAGGGGTTACGAGCAGTACTTC. The genes are TRBV7-8 and TRBJ2-7, with TRBD1 identical over 8 bases. The CDR3 extends over 13 amino acids. After removal of 5 bases from V and 4 bases from J, the junction contained 4 bases not matched to a gene. The germline CDR1 and CDR2 sequences are SGHVS and FQNEAQ.